What follows describes a single T cell receptor beta chain. The same CDR3 can be traced to other DNA sequences in this sample. These data are taken from a study of shared clonotypes between healthy human individuals. Each cell subset's genomic DNA was divided evenly among several immunoSEQ plates. Each sorted subset replicate got 200 ng genomic DNA, around 29,000 genomes. Assay: immunoSEQ multiplex PCR; the TCRdb copy retains only in-frame clones and omits some. The sample lists under 2,000,000 clones, less than 95% occurring once. The CDR3 is 16 amino acids. The V end lost 0 bases, the J end lost 4 bases, and 13 bases lay between the germline ends. Germline loops: CDR1 SGHDN, CDR2 FVKESK. Selected positively for CCR7 and CD45RO-negative, naive CD8 cells excluded terminally differentiated effector memory CD45RA+ cells.

Sequences were obtained from naive CD8+ T cells sorted from blood. The genes are TRBV14 and TRBJ2-1; D is perhaps TRBD1 (5 bases). The origin of this receptor is a man between 18 and 29 years old in good health. The CDR3 reads CASSQEGVGPYNEQFF. The CDR3 coding sequence is TGTGCCAGCAGCCAAGAAGGGGTAGGGCCTTACAATGAGCAGTTCTTC.